This T cell receptor (beta chain) was found in a study of T cell repertoires in cytomegalovirus infection. Background on the study: CMV infection together with matching HLA type was indicated by public TCR beta signatures.

Whole-study results and caveats: It was HLA-C-restricted CMV-specific TCR beta clonotypes that dominated the response ex vivo. Cumulative public TCR beta family frequency identified CMV carriers with the relevant HLA.

In TCRdb, the reads were re-called with MiXCR into one record per CDR3 protein. Of 450,000 to 650,000 distinct CDR3 sequences listed, roughly 29% are singletons. There are many counts of this clonotype. Its specificity is unknown. The receptor comes from a human donor in good health (CMV status not recorded). Some clones in this sample may be carry-over from other donors' samples. The sequencing sample was made of PBMCs.

For the CDR3, the DNA is TGTGCCAGCAGCTTCAATCCAGGGCCTAACACTGAAGCTTTCTTT. Protein: CASSFNPGPNTEAFF. The chain is built from TRBV7-2 and TRBJ1-1; D might be TRBD1 (5 bases). The CDR3 totals 15 residues. The ends were cut back, 3 bases at V and 2 bases at J, with 13 bases in the middle. CDR1 and CDR2 (germline): SGHTA, FQGNSA.